This TCR beta chain derives from a study of early T cells in non-severe SARS-CoV-2 infection. Remarks on this clonotype: Its antigen is as yet unknown.

Trimming removed 3 bases at V and 7 bases at J, with 19 bases between. CDR1 and CDR2 (germline): DFQATT, SNEGSKA (reference sequence). The CDR3 is 16 residues long. Regarding the study as a whole: Anti-spike CD8 responses were favored in VDJdb matching, and private and CD4 specificities were missed.

Unique molecular identifier tags were affixed to discrete cDNA molecules. TCRdb reprocessed the 5' RACE reads via MiXCR and lists one record per CDR3 protein. The sample lists under 90,000 distinct CDR3 sequences, about 12% occurring once. V and J are TRBV20-1 and TRBJ1-6, with a tentative D call TRBD1 (5 bases). Material for sequencing was whole blood. The receptor comes from an adult who was a healthcare worker with PCR-confirmed SARS-CoV-2 infection or an uninfected control (not recorded which). CDR3 sequence (DNA): TGCAGTGCTAGCCTCCTATTTTCAGGGAAGAATTCACCCCTCCACTTT. Its translation is CSASLLFSGKNSPLHF.